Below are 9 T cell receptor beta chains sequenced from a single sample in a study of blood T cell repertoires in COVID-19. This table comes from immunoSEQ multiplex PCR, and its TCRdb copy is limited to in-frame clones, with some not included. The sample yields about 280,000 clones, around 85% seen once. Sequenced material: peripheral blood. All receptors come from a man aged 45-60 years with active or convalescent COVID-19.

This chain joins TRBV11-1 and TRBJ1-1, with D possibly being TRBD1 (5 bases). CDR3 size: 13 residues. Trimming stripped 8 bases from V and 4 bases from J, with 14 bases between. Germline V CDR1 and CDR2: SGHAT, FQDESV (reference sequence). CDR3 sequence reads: CASARGGATEAFF. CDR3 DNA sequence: TGTGCCAGCGCCCGGGGGGGAGCCACTGAAGCTTTCTTT. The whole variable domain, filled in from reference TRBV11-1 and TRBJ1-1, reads EAEVAQSPRYKITEKSQAVAFWCDPISGHATLYWYRQILGQGPELLVQFQDESVVDDSQLPKDRFSAERLKGVDSTLKIQPAELGDSAMYLCASARGGATEAFFGQGTRLTVV.

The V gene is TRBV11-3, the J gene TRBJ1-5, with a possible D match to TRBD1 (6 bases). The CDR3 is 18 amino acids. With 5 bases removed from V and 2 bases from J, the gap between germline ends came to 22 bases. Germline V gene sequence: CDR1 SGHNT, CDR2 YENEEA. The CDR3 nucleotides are TGTGCCAGCAGCCTTGGGAACAGGGCTAGCACGGGCAATCAGCCCCAGCATTTT. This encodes CASSLGNRASTGNQPQHF.

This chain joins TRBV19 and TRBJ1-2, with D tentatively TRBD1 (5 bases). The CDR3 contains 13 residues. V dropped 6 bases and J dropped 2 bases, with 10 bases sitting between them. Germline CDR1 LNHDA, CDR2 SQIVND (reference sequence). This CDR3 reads CASSRGSNYGYTF. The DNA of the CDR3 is TGTGCCAGTAGCCGGGGGTCGAACTATGGCTACACCTTC. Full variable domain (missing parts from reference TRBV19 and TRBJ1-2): DGGITQSPKYLFRKEGQNVTLSCEQNLNHDAMYWYRQDPGQGLRLIYYSQIVNDFQKGDIAEGYSVSREKKESFPLTVTSAQKNPTAFYLCASSRGSNYGYTFGSGTRLTVV.

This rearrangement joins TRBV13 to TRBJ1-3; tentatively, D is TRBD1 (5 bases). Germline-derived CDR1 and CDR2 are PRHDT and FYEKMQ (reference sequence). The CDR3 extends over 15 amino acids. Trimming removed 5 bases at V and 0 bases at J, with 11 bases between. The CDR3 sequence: CASSPDTRSGNTIYF. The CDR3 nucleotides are TGTGCCAGCAGCCCGGACACCCGCTCTGGAAACACCATATATTTT. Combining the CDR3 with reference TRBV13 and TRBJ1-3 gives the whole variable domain AAGVIQSPRHLIKEKRETATLKCYPIPRHDTVYWYQQGPGQDPQFLISFYEKMQSDKGSIPDRFSAQQFSDYHSELNMSSLELGDSALYFCASSPDTRSGNTIYFGEGSWLTVV.

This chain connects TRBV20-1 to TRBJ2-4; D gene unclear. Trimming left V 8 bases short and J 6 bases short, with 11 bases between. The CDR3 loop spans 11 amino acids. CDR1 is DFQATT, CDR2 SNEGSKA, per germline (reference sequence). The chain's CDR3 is CSQLKRNIQYF. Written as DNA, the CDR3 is TGCAGTCAACTTAAAAGAAACATTCAGTACTTC.

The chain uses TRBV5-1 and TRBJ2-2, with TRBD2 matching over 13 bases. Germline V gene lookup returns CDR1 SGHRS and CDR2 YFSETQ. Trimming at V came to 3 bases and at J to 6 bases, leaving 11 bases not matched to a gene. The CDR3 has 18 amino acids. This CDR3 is CASSSQSGLAGVAGELFF. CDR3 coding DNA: TGCGCCAGCAGCTCACAGAGCGGACTAGCGGGAGTGGCCGGGGAGCTGTTTTTT.

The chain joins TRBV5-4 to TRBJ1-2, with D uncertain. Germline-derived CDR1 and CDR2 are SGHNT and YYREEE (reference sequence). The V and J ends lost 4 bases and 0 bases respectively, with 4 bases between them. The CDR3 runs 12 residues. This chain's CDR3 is CASSIANYGYTF. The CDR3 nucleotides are TGTGCCAGCAGCATAGCTAACTATGGCTACACCTTC.

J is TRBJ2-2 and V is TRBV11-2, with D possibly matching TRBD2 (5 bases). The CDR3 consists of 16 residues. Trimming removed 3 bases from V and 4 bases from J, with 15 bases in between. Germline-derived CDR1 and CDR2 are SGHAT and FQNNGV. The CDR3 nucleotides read TGTGCCAGCAGCTTGGGAGTAGCGTTGGGCACCGGGGAGCTGTTTTTT. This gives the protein CASSLGVALGTGELFF.

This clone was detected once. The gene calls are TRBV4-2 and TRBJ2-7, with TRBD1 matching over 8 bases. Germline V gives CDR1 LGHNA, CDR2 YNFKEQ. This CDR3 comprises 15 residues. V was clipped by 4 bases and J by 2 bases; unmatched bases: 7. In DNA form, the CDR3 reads TGTGCCAGCAGCCCTACAGCGACAGGGGCCTACGAGCAGTACTTC. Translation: CASSPTATGAYEQYF.